This T cell receptor (beta chain) was sequenced during a study of beta chain features in type 1 diabetes. Overall study context: Sorted cells numbering approximately 110,000,000 were examined across all samples.

Every bit of the isolated RNA underwent reverse transcription, so sequencing read expressed TCRB transcripts. Only in-frame clones appear in the TCRdb table, and some are missing; sequencing was by immunoSEQ multiplex PCR. The sample lists about 700,000 clones, 13% occurring once. Regarding the study as a whole: Over-representation of high TCR-expressing cells was a possible consequence of cDNA sequencing. Comparison showed that naive, central memory and Treg TCRB repertoires appeared more similar among patients than among healthy donors. The study found moderately but significantly shorter TCRB CDR3s in all four CD4+ subsets of Type 1 diabetes patients.

This clone was counted a few times. Its antigen is still unknown. Cells sorted by CD45RO/CCR7/CD25/CD127/CD95/CD27 comprised CD4+ naive, central memory, regulatory and stem cell-like memory cells. Trimming left V 0 bases short and J 2 bases short, with 8 bases between. Per germline, CDR1 SNHLY and CDR2 FYNNEI. The CDR3 is 14 amino acids. Sequenced sample: naive CD4+ T cells from blood. The TCR was taken from a man younger than 35 with type 1 diabetes. The rearrangement joins TRBV2 to TRBJ2-7; TRBD1 might be the D (5 bases). This CDR3 is CASSEAGQPYEQYF. The CDR3 DNA reads TGTGCCAGCAGTGAAGCGGGGCAACCCTACGAGCAGTACTTC.